Sequencing of this TCR beta chain was carried out in a study of blood T cells in healthy people across ages (dated by TCRdb to between 2014 and 2016). Turning to the overall study: In model experiments, template switching captured roughly one uniquely barcoded TCR beta cDNA molecule for every two T cells. Age-related changes in TCR beta repertoire diversity were measured in the study by deep sequencing normalized with unique cDNA molecular identifiers. The donors were split into four age groups: young (average around 17 years), middle-aged (roughly 40), aged (roughly 68) and long-lived (roughly 80). To avoid experimental bias, donors of different ages were spread randomly across the sequencing lanes. The study analyzed two additional independent replicas of 1 million unique cDNA reads from the same blood draw for two donors, one aged 18 to 29 and one aged 80 or older. The investigation overall reported the following: Observed TCR beta diversity per million T cells fell roughly linearly with age, and a significant reduction was already apparent by age roughly 40. Donor CMV infection status was unknown, potentially confounding age-related changes in expanded clonotypes. There was a strong correlation between observed TCR beta diversity and the percentage of naive T cells measured by flow cytometry. Compared with the aged group, the long-lived group had more naive CD4+ T cells, fewer expanded clones and increased TCR diversity, a pattern suggesting age selection. Estimates of total diversity from one million sequenced T cells were regarded as lower bounds and underestimates. Because profiling used bulk unsorted PBMCs, naive and antigen-experienced compartments could not be compared conclusively.

The method behind the library was 5' RACE. For sequencing, an Illumina HiSeq 2500 was employed. The second PCR ran for roughly 7 to 11 cycles and used a J-beta primer mix along with a sample-barcoded 5' primer. Each TCR beta cDNA molecule received a unique molecular identifier from a template-switch 5' adaptor carrying 12 random nucleotides. At least 2.5 million CDR3-containing paired-end reads were obtained from each sample. The Mint cDNA synthesis kit, primed by a TRBC-specific oligonucleotide, was used to synthesize first-strand cDNA from all RNA. Following uracil-DNA glycosylase treatment, all cDNA underwent a first 18-cycle PCR with the universal primers M1SS and BC2_uni_R. As for the authors' bioinformatics: For normalization, 1 million high-quality reads were randomly selected from each sample, with every read carrying a distinct molecular identifier. Reads sharing molecular identifiers were discarded rather than binned into consensus sequences. MiTCR, set to a Q25 quality threshold and the strictest error-elimination algorithm, was used for CDR3 identification, clonotype clustering and error correction. Lower-bound total TCR beta diversity was estimated with a nonparametric unseen species model using Euler transformation. TCRdb trimmed public reads at Q25 via fastp, called clones via MiXCR and kept in-frame beta chains. Each CDR3 protein gets just one entry, which takes the most common genes and DNA from the rows behind it. The V and J calls follow TCRdb's processing rather than the paper's. The sample records roughly 800,000 distinct CDR3 sequences, about 53% of which are singletons. Approximately 40% of the sample comes from the top ten.

Deletion took 4 bases off V and 1 base off J, with a span of 15 bases between the germline ends. The CDR3 starts with the cysteine, ends with the phenylalanine, and has 16 residues. The CDR3 DNA has 48 bases and is translated from base 1. The CDR1 and CDR2 encoded by the germline V gene are SGHRS and YFSETQ. The roughly 39 donors, aged about 6 to 95 years, were systemically healthy Caucasian individuals from Russia. Around 9.7 milliliters of peripheral blood were collected from each donor into EDTA-treated Vacutainer tubes. Ficoll-Paque density-gradient centrifugation was used to isolate PBMCs, with at least 7 million obtained per sample. Total RNA, at least 6 micrograms per sample, was extracted from PBMCs with Trizol reagent. For every donor, an aliquot of PBMCs went through flow cytometry to measure the percentages of naive CD45RAhigh/CD27high T cells. This clonotype was recorded once. Its antigen remains unidentified. Per-base qualities were not stored, and no clone one base away is much larger. A lone read is weak support.

The source is a man older than 75 in good health. The V and J segments used are TRBV5-1 and TRBJ1-3; a weak D assignment points to TRBD1 (5 bases agree). The sequencing input was blood. The CDR3 reads CASSPRGAPSGNTIYF. The nucleotide sequence reads TGCGCCAGCAGCCCGCGCGGGGCCCCATCTGGAAACACCATATATTTT.